These T cell receptor beta chains were read from a single sample in a study of post-analysis software for immune sequencing data. Via MiXCR, TCRdb re-called the PCR reads, giving one row per CDR3 protein. The table has about 810,000 distinct CDR3 sequences, approximately 57% seen once. The sequenced sample was blood. Every receptor here comes from a girl aged 5-17 years with multiple sclerosis. CDR3s include the opening cysteine and the closing phenylalanine or tryptophan. D genes are given only for firm matches. The size of a clone is reported for some rows only, either as once, few or many, or as a class for expanded clones.

V gene: TRBV12-3/TRBV12-4; D gene: TRBD2; J gene: TRBJ2-5; clone size: NA; CDR3 DNA: TGTGCCAGCAGTTTAGCTAGCGGGAGAGAGACCCAGTACTTC; CDR3 protein: CASSLASGRETQYF
V gene: TRBV5-4; D gene: TRBD2; J gene: TRBJ2-5; clone size: NA; CDR3 DNA: TGTGCCAGCAGCTTGTCTAGCGGGGGGGCTGGGGGAACCCAGTACTTC; CDR3 protein: CASSLSSGGAGGTQYF
V gene: TRBV9; D gene: TRBD2; J gene: TRBJ2-3; clone size: once; CDR3 DNA: TGTGCCAGCAGCGTGGGACTAGCGGTCGGACTTAGCACAGATACGCAGTATTTT; CDR3 protein: CASSVGLAVGLSTDTQYF
V gene: TRBV21-1; D gene: NA; J gene: TRBJ2-7; clone size: NA; CDR3 DNA: TGTGCCCGCGAGGTTAGCCCTTCCGGAAACTACGAGCAGTACTTC; CDR3 protein: CAREVSPSGNYEQYF
V gene: TRBV6-5; D gene: TRBD2; J gene: TRBJ2-3; clone size: NA; CDR3 DNA: TGTGCCAGCAGTTACTATACTAGCGGGGGGGCCGGAACGCAGTATTTT; CDR3 protein: CASSYYTSGGAGTQYF
V gene: TRBV11-2; D gene: TRBD1; J gene: TRBJ2-7; clone size: NA; CDR3 DNA: TGTGCCAGCAGCCCGCCGGGACAGGACGAGCAGTACTTC; CDR3 protein: CASSPPGQDEQYF
V gene: TRBV5-1; D gene: NA; J gene: TRBJ2-3; clone size: NA; CDR3 DNA: TGCGCCAGCAGCCCCAATCCGACAGCCACAGATACGCAGTATTTT; CDR3 protein: CASSPNPTATDTQYF
V gene: TRBV2; D gene: NA; J gene: TRBJ2-1; clone size: NA; CDR3 DNA: TGTGCCAGCACATACGCCGGAGGGCCGGGCGCTGAGCAGTTCTTC; CDR3 protein: CASTYAGGPGAEQFF
V gene: TRBV29-1; D gene: TRBD1; J gene: TRBJ1-6; clone size: NA; CDR3 DNA: TGCAGCGTTCGACAGGGGCCCGATTCACCCCTCCACTTT; CDR3 protein: CSVRQGPDSPLHF
V gene: TRBV20-1; D gene: NA; J gene: TRBJ2-7; clone size: NA; CDR3 DNA: TGCAGTGCTAGAGTAGGGAACTTGAACTCCTACGAGCAGTACTTC; CDR3 protein: CSARVGNLNSYEQYF
V gene: TRBV29-1; D gene: TRBD2; J gene: TRBJ2-1; clone size: NA; CDR3 DNA: TGCAGCGTTGAAGAAAGGGGACTAGCGGGGTACAATGAGCAGTTCTTC; CDR3 protein: CSVEERGLAGYNEQFF
V gene: TRBV6-5; D gene: NA; J gene: TRBJ1-6; clone size: NA; CDR3 DNA: TGTGCCAGCAGCCGGACGGTATTTGGTTCACCCCTCCACTTT; CDR3 protein: CASSRTVFGSPLHF
V gene: TRBV5-6; D gene: TRBD2; J gene: TRBJ2-7; clone size: NA; CDR3 DNA: TGTGCCAGCAGCTGGGGGGGATTCAACTCCTACGAGCAGTACTTC; CDR3 protein: CASSWGGFNSYEQYF
V gene: TRBV4-1; D gene: NA; J gene: TRBJ2-1; clone size: few; CDR3 DNA: TGCGCCAGCAGCCAAGATCCAGGGTGGTACAATGAGCAGTTCTTC; CDR3 protein: CASSQDPGWYNEQFF
V gene: TRBV4-1; D gene: TRBD1; J gene: TRBJ2-7; clone size: NA; CDR3 DNA: TGCGCCAGCAGCCAACCGGGACAGGGGTCGAGGGAGCAGTACTTC; CDR3 protein: CASSQPGQGSREQYF
V gene: TRBV4-1; D gene: TRBD2; J gene: TRBJ2-7; clone size: NA; CDR3 DNA: TGCGCCAGCAGCCAAGATCAGCGGGGGTTCTACGAGCAGTACTTC; CDR3 protein: CASSQDQRGFYEQYF
V gene: TRBV29-1; D gene: TRBD1; J gene: TRBJ1-2; clone size: few; CDR3 DNA: TGCAGCGTTGGAAGGGACAGGGCTGGCTATGGCTACACCTTC; CDR3 protein: CSVGRDRAGYGYTF
V gene: TRBV18; D gene: TRBD2; J gene: TRBJ2-7; clone size: NA; CDR3 DNA: TGTGCCAGCTCTCCGCGGGGGAAGAGCTCCTACGAGCAGTACTTC; CDR3 protein: CASSPRGKSSYEQYF
V gene: TRBV6-5; D gene: TRBD1; J gene: TRBJ1-1; clone size: NA; CDR3 DNA: TGTGCCAGCAGTTACTCGATACAGGGGGCCACTGAAGCTTTCTTT; CDR3 protein: CASSYSIQGATEAFF
V gene: TRBV7-3; D gene: TRBD2; J gene: TRBJ2-1; clone size: few; CDR3 DNA: TGTGCCAGCAGCTCCATTGGACTAGCGCAGGGCAATGAGCAGTTCTTC; CDR3 protein: CASSSIGLAQGNEQFF
V gene: TRBV20-1; D gene: NA; J gene: TRBJ2-7; clone size: NA; CDR3 DNA: TGCAGTGCTGGACGAGGGGCCTCTCCCTACGAGCAGTACTTC; CDR3 protein: CSAGRGASPYEQYF
V gene: TRBV5-1; D gene: NA; J gene: TRBJ2-2; clone size: NA; CDR3 DNA: TGCGCCAGCAGTAGAGATGTTAACACCGGGGAGCTGTTTTTT; CDR3 protein: CASSRDVNTGELFF
V gene: TRBV10-3; D gene: NA; J gene: TRBJ2-1; clone size: NA; CDR3 DNA: TGTGCCATCAGCTCCCTAGCTGAGGAGCAGTTCTTC; CDR3 protein: CAISSLAEEQFF
V gene: TRBV6-5; D gene: NA; J gene: TRBJ2-7; clone size: few; CDR3 DNA: TGTGCCAGCAGTTACTCGAGGACAGCTTACGAGCAGTACTTC; CDR3 protein: CASSYSRTAYEQYF
V gene: TRBV7-2; D gene: TRBD1; J gene: TRBJ2-1; clone size: once; CDR3 DNA: TGTGCCAGCAGCACAGGGGAACGAGAGACCCAGTTCTTC; CDR3 protein: CASSTGERETQFF
V gene: TRBV29-1; D gene: NA; J gene: TRBJ2-5; clone size: NA; CDR3 DNA: TGCAGCGGTGACAGGCGAGAAGAGACCCAGTACTTC; CDR3 protein: CSGDRREETQYF
V gene: TRBV7-9; D gene: NA; J gene: TRBJ2-4; clone size: NA; CDR3 DNA: TGTGCCAGCAGCTTAGTCATCAGTAATCTGAACATTCAGTACTTC; CDR3 protein: CASSLVISNLNIQYF
V gene: TRBV7-9; D gene: TRBD1; J gene: TRBJ2-4; clone size: few; CDR3 DNA: TGTGCCAGCAGCCTCTGGACAGGGGGATCCCGAAACATTCAGTACTTC; CDR3 protein: CASSLWTGGSRNIQYF
V gene: TRBV4-1; D gene: NA; J gene: TRBJ1-6; clone size: few; CDR3 DNA: TGCGCCAGCAGCCAAGATATATTGAGGGGAAATTCACCCCTCCACTTT; CDR3 protein: CASSQDILRGNSPLHF
V gene: TRBV29-1; D gene: TRBD2; J gene: TRBJ2-1; clone size: few; CDR3 DNA: TGCAGCGTTGAACTAGCGGGAGGTTATGAGCAGTTCTTC; CDR3 protein: CSVELAGGYEQFF
V gene: TRBV6-6; D gene: NA; J gene: TRBJ2-1; clone size: NA; CDR3 DNA: TGTGCCAGCAGTTCGGGCGCCAATGAGCAGTTCTTC; CDR3 protein: CASSSGANEQFF
V gene: TRBV7-9; D gene: NA; J gene: TRBJ2-7; clone size: once; CDR3 DNA: TGTGCCAGCAGCTTAGAGGCCCGGGACTTTGACGAGCAGTACTTC; CDR3 protein: CASSLEARDFDEQYF
V gene: TRBV12-5; D gene: TRBD2; J gene: TRBJ2-7; clone size: NA; CDR3 DNA: TGTGCTAGTGGTCTGGTGGGAGGGCAGGTCGAGCAGTACTTC; CDR3 protein: CASGLVGGQVEQYF
V gene: TRBV29-1; D gene: NA; J gene: TRBJ1-2; clone size: NA; CDR3 DNA: TGCAGCGCTGGGGGGCAGGGAAACTATGGCTACACCTTC; CDR3 protein: CSAGGQGNYGYTF
V gene: TRBV5-6; D gene: NA; J gene: TRBJ2-1; clone size: NA; CDR3 DNA: TGTGCCAGCAGCTTTTTAGAGACAGTTTACAATGAGCAGTTCTTC; CDR3 protein: CASSFLETVYNEQFF
V gene: TRBV6-6; D gene: NA; J gene: TRBJ1-4; clone size: NA; CDR3 DNA: TGTGCCAGCAGTTACCGCAGGACAGATTCGCGGGAAAAACTGTTTTTT; CDR3 protein: CASSYRRTDSREKLFF
V gene: TRBV5-1; D gene: NA; J gene: TRBJ2-3; clone size: NA; CDR3 DNA: TGCGCCAGCAGCCTCGTCGGGGCTAATACGCAGTATTTT; CDR3 protein: CASSLVGANTQYF
V gene: TRBV5-1; D gene: NA; J gene: TRBJ2-3; clone size: once; CDR3 DNA: TGCGCCAGCAGCCAGACCACCTCGACGCAGTATTTT; CDR3 protein: CASSQTTSTQYF
V gene: TRBV30; D gene: NA; J gene: TRBJ2-7; clone size: NA; CDR3 DNA: TGTGCCTGGACCATCGGGACCCCCACGTCCTACGAGCAGTACTTC; CDR3 protein: CAWTIGTPTSYEQYF
V gene: TRBV13; D gene: NA; J gene: TRBJ1-5; clone size: NA; CDR3 DNA: TGTGCCAGCAGCTCCAGACAACAGGACAATCAGCCCCAGCATTTT; CDR3 protein: CASSSRQQDNQPQHF
V gene: TRBV5-5; D gene: NA; J gene: TRBJ2-3; clone size: NA; CDR3 DNA: TGTGCCAGCAGCTTGGGAGTAAGGCCGCAGGCGGTAACGCAGTATTTT; CDR3 protein: CASSLGVRPQAVTQYF
V gene: TRBV3-1; D gene: NA; J gene: TRBJ1-1; clone size: few; CDR3 DNA: TGTGCCAGCAGACCCTCGGAGTTTCCGGCGAGAGCTTTCTTT; CDR3 protein: CASRPSEFPARAFF
V gene: TRBV6-5; D gene: TRBD2; J gene: TRBJ2-1; clone size: NA; CDR3 DNA: TGTGCCAGCACCGATATGTCCGGGACTAGCAGAAATGAGCAGTTCTTC; CDR3 protein: CASTDMSGTSRNEQFF
V gene: TRBV7-3; D gene: NA; J gene: TRBJ2-5; clone size: few; CDR3 DNA: TGTGCCAGTTCTCCGGGCCAAACTAGGCGGACCCAGTACTTC; CDR3 protein: CASSPGQTRRTQYF
V gene: TRBV29-1; D gene: TRBD2; J gene: TRBJ2-4; clone size: few; CDR3 DNA: TGCAGCGTCACCGCGGGACTAGCGGGAGGGCTGGTCAAAAACATTCAGTACTTC; CDR3 protein: CSVTAGLAGGLVKNIQYF